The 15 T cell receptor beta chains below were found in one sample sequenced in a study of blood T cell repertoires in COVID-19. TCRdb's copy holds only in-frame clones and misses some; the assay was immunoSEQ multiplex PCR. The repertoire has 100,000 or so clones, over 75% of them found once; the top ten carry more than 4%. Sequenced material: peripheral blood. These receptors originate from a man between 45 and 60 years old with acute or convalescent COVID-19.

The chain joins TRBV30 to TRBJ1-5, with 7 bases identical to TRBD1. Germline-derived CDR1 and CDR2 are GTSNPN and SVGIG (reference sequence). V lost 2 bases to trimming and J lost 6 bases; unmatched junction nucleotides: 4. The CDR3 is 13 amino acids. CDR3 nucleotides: TGTGCCTGGAGTTCAGACAGGGCTCAGCCCCAGCATTTT. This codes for CAWSSDRAQPQHF.

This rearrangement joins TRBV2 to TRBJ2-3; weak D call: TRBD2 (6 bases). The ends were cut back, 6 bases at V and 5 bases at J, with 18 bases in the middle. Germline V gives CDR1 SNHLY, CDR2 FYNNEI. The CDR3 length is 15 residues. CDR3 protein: CASRGGSGRGDTQYF. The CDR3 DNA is TGTGCCAGCAGGGGCGGGTCAGGGCGGGGAGATACGCAGTATTTT.

CDR3 region: CAISSQGANYGYTF. In DNA, the CDR3 is TGTGCCATCAGTTCACAGGGGGCAAACTATGGCTACACCTTC. The chain uses TRBV10-3 and TRBJ1-2, with 9 nucleotides matching TRBD1. The germline V gene encodes CDR1 ENHRY and CDR2 SYGVKD. V lost 5 bases and J lost 2; bases outside the gene matches: 3. The CDR3 length is 14 residues.

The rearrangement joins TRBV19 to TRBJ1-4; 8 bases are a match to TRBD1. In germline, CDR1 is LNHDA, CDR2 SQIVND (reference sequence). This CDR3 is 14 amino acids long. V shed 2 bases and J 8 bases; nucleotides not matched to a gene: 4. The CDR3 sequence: CASSITGQVEKLFF. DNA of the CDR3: TGTGCCAGTAGTATAACGGGACAGGTCGAAAAACTGTTTTTT.

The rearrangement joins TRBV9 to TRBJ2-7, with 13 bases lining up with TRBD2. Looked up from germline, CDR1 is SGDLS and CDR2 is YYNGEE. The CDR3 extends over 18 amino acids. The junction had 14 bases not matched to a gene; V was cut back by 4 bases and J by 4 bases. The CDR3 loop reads CASSPRGLAGAMEYEQYF. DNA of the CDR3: TGTGCCAGCAGCCCCAGAGGACTAGCGGGAGCGATGGAGTACGAGCAGTACTTC.

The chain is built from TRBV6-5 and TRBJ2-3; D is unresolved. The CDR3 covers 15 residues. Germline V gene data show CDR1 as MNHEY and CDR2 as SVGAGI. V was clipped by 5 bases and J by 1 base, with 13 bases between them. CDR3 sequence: CASSPPGTGTDTQYF. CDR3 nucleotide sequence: TGTGCCAGCAGTCCCCCGGGTACTGGCACAGATACGCAGTATTTT.

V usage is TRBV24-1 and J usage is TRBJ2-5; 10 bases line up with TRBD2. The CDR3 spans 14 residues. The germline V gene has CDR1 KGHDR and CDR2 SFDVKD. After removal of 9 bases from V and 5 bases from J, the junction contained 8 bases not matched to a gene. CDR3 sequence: CATSAGGRGETQYF. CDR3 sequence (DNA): TGTGCCACCTCAGCGGGGGGGCGGGGCGAGACCCAGTACTTC.

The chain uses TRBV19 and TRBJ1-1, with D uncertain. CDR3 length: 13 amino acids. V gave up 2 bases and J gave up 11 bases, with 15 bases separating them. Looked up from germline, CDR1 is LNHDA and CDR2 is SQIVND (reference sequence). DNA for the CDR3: TGTGCCAGTAGTATACGGGAGGGCCCGTCGGCTTTCTTT. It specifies CASSIREGPSAFF.

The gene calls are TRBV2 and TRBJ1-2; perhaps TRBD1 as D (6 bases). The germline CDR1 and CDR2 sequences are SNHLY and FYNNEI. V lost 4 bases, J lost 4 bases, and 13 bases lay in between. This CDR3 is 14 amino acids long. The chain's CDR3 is CASSVSGAVYGYTF. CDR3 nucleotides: TGTGCCAGCAGTGTCTCAGGGGCGGTCTATGGCTACACCTTC.

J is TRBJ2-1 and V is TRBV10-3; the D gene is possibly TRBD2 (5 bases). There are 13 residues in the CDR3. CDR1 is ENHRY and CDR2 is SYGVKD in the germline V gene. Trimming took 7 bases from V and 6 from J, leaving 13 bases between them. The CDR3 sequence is CAIMGFSGNEQFF. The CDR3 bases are TGTGCCATCATGGGGTTCAGCGGCAATGAGCAGTTCTTC.

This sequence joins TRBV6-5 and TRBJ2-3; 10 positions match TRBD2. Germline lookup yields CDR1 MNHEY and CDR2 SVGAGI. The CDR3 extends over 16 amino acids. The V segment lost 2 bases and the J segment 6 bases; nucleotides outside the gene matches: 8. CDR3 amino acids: CASSYMKRGGLDTQYF. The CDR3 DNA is TGTGCCAGCAGTTACATGAAGCGGGGGGGCCTGGATACGCAGTATTTT.

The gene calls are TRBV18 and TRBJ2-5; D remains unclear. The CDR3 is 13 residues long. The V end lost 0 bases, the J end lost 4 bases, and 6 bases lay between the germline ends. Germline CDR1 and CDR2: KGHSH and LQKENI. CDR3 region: CASSPPTVETQYF. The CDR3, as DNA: TGTGCCAGCTCACCACCTACAGTAGAGACCCAGTACTTC.

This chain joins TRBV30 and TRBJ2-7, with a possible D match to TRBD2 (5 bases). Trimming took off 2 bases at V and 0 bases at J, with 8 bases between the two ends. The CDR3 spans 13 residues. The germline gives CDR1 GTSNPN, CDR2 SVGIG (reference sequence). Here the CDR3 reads CAWSPGFSYEQYF. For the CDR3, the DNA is TGTGCCTGGAGTCCGGGGTTCTCCTACGAGCAGTACTTC.

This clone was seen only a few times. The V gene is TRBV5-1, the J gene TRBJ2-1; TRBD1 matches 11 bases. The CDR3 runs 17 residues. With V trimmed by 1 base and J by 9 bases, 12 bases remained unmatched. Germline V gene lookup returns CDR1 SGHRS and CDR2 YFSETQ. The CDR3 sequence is CASSLRGQGVNNGEQFF. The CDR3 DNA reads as TGCGCCAGCAGCTTGAGGGGACAGGGGGTAAATAACGGTGAGCAGTTCTTC.

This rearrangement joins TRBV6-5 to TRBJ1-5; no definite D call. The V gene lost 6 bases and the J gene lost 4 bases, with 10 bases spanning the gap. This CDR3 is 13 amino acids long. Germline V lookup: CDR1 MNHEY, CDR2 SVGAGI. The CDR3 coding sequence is TGTGCCAGCAGCCCCTCTCCTAATCAGCCCCAGCATTTT. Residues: CASSPSPNQPQHF.